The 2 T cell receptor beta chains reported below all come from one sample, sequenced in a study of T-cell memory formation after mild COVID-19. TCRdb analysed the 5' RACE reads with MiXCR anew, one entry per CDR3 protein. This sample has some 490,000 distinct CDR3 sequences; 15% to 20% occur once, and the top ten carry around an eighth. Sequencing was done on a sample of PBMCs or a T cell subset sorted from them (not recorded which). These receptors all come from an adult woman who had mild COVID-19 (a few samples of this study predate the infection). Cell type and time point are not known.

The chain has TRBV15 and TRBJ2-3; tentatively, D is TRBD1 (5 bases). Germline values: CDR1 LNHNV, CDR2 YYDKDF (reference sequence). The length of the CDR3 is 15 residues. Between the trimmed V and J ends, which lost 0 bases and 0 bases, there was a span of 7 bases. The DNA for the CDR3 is TGTGCCACCAGCAGAGACAGGGTCAGCACAGATACGCAGTATTTT. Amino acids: CATSRDRVSTDTQYF.

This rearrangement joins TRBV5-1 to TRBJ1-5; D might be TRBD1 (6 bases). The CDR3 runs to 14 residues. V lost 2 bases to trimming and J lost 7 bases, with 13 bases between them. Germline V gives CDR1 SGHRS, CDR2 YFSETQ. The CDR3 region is CASSFVAGDQPQHF. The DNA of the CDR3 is TGCGCCAGCAGCTTTGTGGCAGGGGACCAGCCCCAGCATTTT.